This TCR beta chain was captured by sequencing in a study of T cell repertoires in cytomegalovirus infection. General study results and limits: Based on cumulative public TCR beta family frequency, carriers of CMV plus the relevant HLA were identified.

A single record per CDR3 protein comes from TCRdb applying MiXCR to the reads. The sample lists some 180,000 distinct CDR3 sequences, 17% occurring once. This clonotype showed up many times. The antigen is not known. Sequencing used CD8+ T cells from PBMCs. The source is a human donor in good health (CMV status not recorded). Some clones in this sample may be carry-over from other donors' samples.

The CDR3 DNA follows: TGTGCCAGCAGCTTAGGACAGGGGGGGTCCTACGAGCAGTACTTC. Residues: CASSLGQGGSYEQYF. This chain connects TRBV11-2 to TRBJ2-7; 9 bases match TRBD1. The V segment lost 1 base and the J segment 1 base; nucleotides outside the gene matches: 2. This CDR3 contains 15 residues. Germline values: CDR1 SGHAT, CDR2 FQNNGV. The full variable domain, with the rest looked up from reference TRBV11-2 and TRBJ2-7, is EAGVAQSPRYKIIEKRQSVAFWCNPISGHATLYWYQQILGQGPKLLIQFQNNGVVDDSQLPKDRFSAERLKGVDSTLKIQPAKLEDSAVYLCASSLGQGGSYEQYFGPGTRLTVT.